The 21 T cell receptor beta chains reported below all come from one sample, sequenced in a study of blood T cell repertoires in COVID-19. Produced via immunoSEQ multiplex PCR; TCRdb's table is partial and in-frame only. The top ten hold roughly 19% of the sample, which has some 85,000 clones, less than 85% seen once. The sample comprised peripheral blood. The receptors originated from a woman older than 75 with acute or convalescent COVID-19.

V gene TRBV19 combines with J gene TRBJ2-1; TRBD2 matches 14 bases. The CDR3 runs 16 residues. J lost 7 bases, V lost 4 bases, and 6 bases had no gene match. Looked up from germline, CDR1 is LNHDA and CDR2 is SQIVND (reference sequence). The DNA of the CDR3 is TGTGCCAGTAGTAGGGGGACTAGCGGGAGAGGGAATGAGCAGTTCTTC. Its protein is CASSRGTSGRGNEQFF.

CDR3 protein: CASSLVQTNTEAFF. The DNA of the CDR3 is TGTGCCAGCAGCTTAGTACAAACGAACACTGAAGCTTTCTTT. The chain uses TRBV7-9 and TRBJ1-1; D remains unclear. V lost 1 base and J 1 base, leaving 7 bases between the germline ends. Germline loops: CDR1 SEHNR, CDR2 FQNEAQ (reference sequence). The CDR3 sequence is 14 residues long.

V is TRBV3-1 (or the pseudogene TRBV3-2) and J is TRBJ2-6, with TRBD2 identical over 8 bases. V dropped 1 base and J dropped 2; count of bases not matched to a gene: 7. Germline V gene lookup returns CDR1 LGHDT and CDR2 YNNKEL (reference sequence). The CDR3 totals 18 residues. The CDR3, as DNA: TGTGCCAGCAGCCAAGTAGGATTAGCGGGAACTGGGGCCAACGTCCTGACTTTC. This translates into CASSQVGLAGTGANVLTF.

The V and J genes are TRBV24-1 and TRBJ1-4; D gene uncertain. V was shortened by 5 bases and J by 0 bases, with 12 bases between the two germline ends. The germline gives CDR1 KGHDR, CDR2 SFDVKD. The CDR3 contains 16 residues. The CDR3 reads CATSAEKLATNEKLFF. CDR3 sequence (DNA): TGTGCCACCAGTGCTGAGAAACTTGCAACTAATGAAAAACTGTTTTTT.

The chain is built from TRBV14 and TRBJ2-7, with D hard to call. Germline assignment: CDR1 SGHDN and CDR2 FVKESK. Trimming removed 0 bases at V and 2 bases at J, with 11 bases between. CDR3 size: 15 residues. The CDR3 reads CASSQESASAYEQYF. CDR3 coding DNA: TGTGCCAGCAGCCAAGAATCGGCTAGTGCCTACGAGCAGTACTTC.

This clone has more than one count but fewer than ten. The chain combines TRBV6-5 with TRBJ2-1, with 9 bases identical to TRBD2. V gave up 5 bases and J gave up 4 bases; unmatched junction bases: 6. Per the germline V gene, CDR1 is MNHEY and CDR2 is SVGAGI. There are 15 residues in the CDR3. The CDR3 loop is CASSPRGRGYNEQFF. In nucleotides, the CDR3 is TGTGCCAGCAGTCCTCGCGGGAGGGGGTACAATGAGCAGTTCTTC.

The rearrangement joins TRBV7-6 to TRBJ2-3; a weak D match, TRBD2 (5 bases). CDR3 length: 13 amino acids. Germline lookup yields CDR1 SGHVS and CDR2 FNYEAQ. Trimming left V 5 bases short and J 5 bases short, with 11 bases between. The CDR3 loop is CASSPRTRDTQYF. The CDR3 DNA follows: TGTGCCAGCAGCCCAAGGACTCGAGATACGCAGTATTTT. Drawing the rest from reference TRBV7-6 and TRBJ2-3, the complete variable domain is GAGVSQSPRYKVTKRGQDVALRCDPISGHVSLYWYRQALGQGPEFLTYFNYEAQQDKSGLPNDRFSAERPEGSISTLTIQRTEQRDSAMYRCASSPRTRDTQYFGPGTRLTVL.

This clone has just one count. This chain connects TRBV27 to TRBJ1-1; tentative D call: TRBD1 (6 bases). Trimming shortened V by 3 bases and J by 3 bases, and 8 bases separated the two germline ends. Germline V gene data show CDR1 as MNHEY and CDR2 as SMNVEV (reference sequence). The CDR3 loop spans 13 amino acids. This CDR3 is CASSFRGYTEAFF. The CDR3 DNA follows: TGTGCCAGCAGTTTCAGGGGTTACACTGAAGCTTTCTTT.

This rearrangement joins TRBV5-1 to TRBJ2-1; 9 bases map to TRBD2. In germline, CDR1 is SGHRS, CDR2 YFSETQ. J lost 2 bases, V lost 4 bases, and 4 bases had no gene match. The length of the CDR3 is 15 residues. CDR3 loop: CASSQGLATYNEQFF. In DNA form, the CDR3 reads TGCGCCAGCAGCCAGGGACTAGCAACCTACAATGAGCAGTTCTTC. Full variable domain (missing parts from reference TRBV5-1 and TRBJ2-1): KAGVTQTPRYLIKTRGQQVTLSCSPISGHRSVSWYQQTPGQGLQFLFEYFSETQRNKGNFPGRFSGRQFSNSRSEMNVSTLELGDSALYLCASSQGLATYNEQFFGPGTRLTVL.

The table lists this clone with a count of one. The chain combines TRBV5-5 with TRBJ2-7; D is ambiguous. This CDR3 region has 13 residues. The ends were cut back, 2 bases at V and 3 bases at J, with 9 bases in the middle. CDR1 SGHKS and CDR2 YYEKEE come from the germline V gene (reference sequence). This CDR3 reads CASSFQRNYEQYF. In DNA form, the CDR3 reads TGTGCCAGCAGCTTTCAGCGAAACTACGAGCAGTACTTC.

CDR3 protein: CASSLGGRVGNGYTF. CDR3 in DNA: TGTGCCAGCAGCTTAGGAGGCAGGGTAGGAAATGGCTACACCTTC. The genes are TRBV7-8 and TRBJ1-2; TRBD1 is a possible D gene (5 bases). The CDR3 loop spans 15 amino acids. The ends were cut back, 1 base at V and 6 bases at J, with 15 bases in the middle. Germline V CDR1 and CDR2: SGHVS, FQNEAQ.

The chain is built from TRBV9 and TRBJ1-2, with D unresolved. Trimming removed 4 bases at V and 3 bases at J, with 22 bases between. Per germline, CDR1 SGDLS and CDR2 YYNGEE. The CDR3 runs 17 residues. Here the CDR3 reads CASSSVSGNWGDYGYTF. The CDR3 DNA reads as TGTGCCAGCAGCTCAGTGAGCGGGAATTGGGGTGACTATGGCTACACCTTC.

This clone came up a few times. V is TRBV7-9 and J is TRBJ2-1; 10 nucleotides match TRBD2. This CDR3 spans 16 amino acids. CDR1 SEHNR and CDR2 FQNEAQ come from the germline V gene (reference sequence). V shed 5 bases and J 4 bases; nucleotides not matched to a gene: 8. The CDR3 loop reads CASSQKGLAEYNEQFF. The CDR3 nucleotides read TGTGCCAGCAGCCAAAAAGGACTAGCGGAGTACAATGAGCAGTTCTTC.

V gene TRBV6-5 combines with J gene TRBJ2-7; TRBD2 might be the D (6 bases). The CDR3 spans 13 residues. Trimming took off 8 bases at V and 2 bases at J, with 13 bases between the two ends. Germline V gene sequence: CDR1 MNHEY, CDR2 SVGAGI. CDR3 amino acids: CASRAGSTYEQYF. CDR3 sequence (DNA): TGTGCCAGCCGGGCGGGGAGTACCTACGAGCAGTACTTC.

The rearrangement uses TRBV6-5 and TRBJ2-1, with 8 bases lining up with TRBD1. The germline V gene encodes CDR1 MNHEY and CDR2 SVGAGI. There are 13 residues in the CDR3. With V trimmed by 7 bases and J by 4 bases, 3 bases remained unmatched. CDR3 DNA sequence: TGTGCCAGCAAGGGACAGGAGTACAATGAGCAGTTCTTC. Amino acid sequence: CASKGQEYNEQFF.

This chain uses TRBV2 with TRBJ2-4; tentative D call: TRBD2 (6 bases). Germline values: CDR1 SNHLY, CDR2 FYNNEI. V lost 4 bases and J lost 4, with 11 bases in between. The CDR3 is 14 residues long. The CDR3 nucleotides read TGTGCCAGCAGTGTGGGGGGTCAGAAAAACATTCAGTACTTC. Translated: CASSVGGQKNIQYF.

This clone has only one observation. This chain uses TRBV24-1 with TRBJ2-3; a possible D gene is TRBD1 (6 bases). The CDR3 is 14 residues long. V was clipped by 4 bases and J by 4 bases, with 11 bases between them. Per the germline V gene, CDR1 is KGHDR and CDR2 is SFDVKD. CDR3 coding DNA: TGTGCCACCAGTGACCCTAACAGGGCAGATACGCAGTATTTT. This gives the protein CATSDPNRADTQYF.

In DNA, the CDR3 is TGCGCCAGCAGTCGTCGGGACAGGGATAACTATGGCTACACCTTC. This sequence encodes CASSRRDRDNYGYTF. The chain recombines TRBV23-1 with TRBJ1-2; the match to TRBD1 covers 9 bases. TRBV23-1 is recorded as an ORF, its role being uncertain. V lost 4 bases, J lost 1 base, and 4 bases stayed unmatched. The CDR3 is 15 amino acids.

This sequence joins TRBV27 and TRBJ2-3, with D maybe TRBD1 (6 bases). V lost 4 bases, J lost 4 bases, and 21 bases lay in between. CDR3 length equals 17 residues. Looked up from germline, CDR1 is MNHEY and CDR2 is SMNVEV (reference sequence). CDR3 sequence reads: CASSSRGKIWIPDTQYF. CDR3 in DNA: TGTGCCAGCAGTTCCAGGGGTAAGATCTGGATACCAGATACGCAGTATTTT.

V is TRBV6-5 and J is TRBJ2-3; TRBD2 matches at 8 bases. The CDR3 sequence is 15 residues long. Unmatched junction bases numbered 9, after V lost 7 bases and J lost 3 bases. Germline V lookup: CDR1 MNHEY, CDR2 SVGAGI. In DNA, the CDR3 is TGTGCCAGCATGGTATGGGGCGGGGGGACAGATACGCAGTATTTT. The encoded protein is CASMVWGGGTDTQYF.

This clone was seen more than once but under ten times. The chain joins TRBV30 to TRBJ1-5; 7 nucleotides agree with TRBD1. Germline loops: CDR1 GTSNPN, CDR2 SVGIG (reference sequence). The V gene end was trimmed by 4 bases and the J gene end by 5 bases; junction bases not matched to a gene: 2. This CDR3 is built from 12 residues. The CDR3 DNA reads TGTGCCTGGAACAGGGGAGATCAGCCCCAGCATTTT. This encodes CAWNRGDQPQHF. Together with reference TRBV30 and TRBJ1-5, the CDR3 gives the full variable domain: SQTIHQWPATLVQPVGSPLSLECTVEGTSNPNLYWYRQAAGRGLQLLFYSVGIGQISSEVPQNLSASRPQDRQFILSSKKLLLSDSGFYLCAWNRGDQPQHFGDGTRLSIL.